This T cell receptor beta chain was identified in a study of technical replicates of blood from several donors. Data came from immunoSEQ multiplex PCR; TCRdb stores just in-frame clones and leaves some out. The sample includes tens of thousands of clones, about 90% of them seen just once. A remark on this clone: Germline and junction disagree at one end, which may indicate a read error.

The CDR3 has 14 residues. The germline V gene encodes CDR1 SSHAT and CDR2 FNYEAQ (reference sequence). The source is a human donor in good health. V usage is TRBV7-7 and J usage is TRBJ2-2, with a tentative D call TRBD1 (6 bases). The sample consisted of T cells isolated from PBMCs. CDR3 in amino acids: CASSPGQGGGELFF. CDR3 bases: TGTGCTAGCAGCCCCGGACAAGGGGGCGGGGAGCTGTTTTTT.